A selection of T cell receptor beta chains follows, all from one sample in a study of control samples from healthy donors and cancer patients. The table came from immunoSEQ multiplex PCR; TCRdb's copy has only in-frame clones and leaves some out. The sample lists approximately 90,000 clones, roughly 90% seen once, with around 14% in the top ten. The sequenced sample was blood. The receptor source for this set is a woman in her seventies in good health. Both conserved end residues are part of each CDR3. Each record gives: clone size, V gene, CDR3 protein. A row's size may be missing; if present it is once, few, many or a size class.

>once|TRBV6-5
CASSRMTAMNTEAFF
>few|TRBV19
CASSTGTYGDGYTF
>-|TRBV19
CASSTRSSGNTIYF
>-|TRBV25-1
CASKGGDSNQPQHF
>-|TRBV7-2
CASSVPGQGRDGYTF
>-|TRBV7-8
CASSRRVDEQYF
>once|TRBV7-2
CASSLEIAGTYEQFF
>-|TRBV19
CASSLTAGVAKNIQYF
>-|TRBV5-1
CASSSTGSTNEKLFF
>-|TRBV6-5
CASRANGYEQYF
>-|TRBV9
CASSAGTLGNTEAFF
>once|TRBV5-5
CASSLWGGTGNTGELFF
>-|TRBV3-1/TRBV3-2
CASSQLAGGTDGYTF
>-|TRBV21-1
CASSSPAGYPYEQYF
>-|TRBV10-2
CASREGGGWGNTIYF
>-|TRBV3-1/TRBV3-2
CASSQVSGGPTYF
>-|TRBV9
CASSPRVGETQYF
>-|TRBV5-1
CASSLGGLADTQYF
>-|TRBV6-1
CASSETYRGQKLFF
>-|TRBV11-3
CASSAGTGIYNEQFF
>once|TRBV3-1/TRBV3-2
CASSGGGKHYGYTF
>once|TRBV5-1
CASSLGRGIAEAFF
>-|TRBV18
CASSPQLSGSTYYEQYF
>-|TRBV27
CASSSVRWSNQPQHF
>-|TRBV19
CASRGPGQGPEKLFF
>once|TRBV20-1
CSAYSGNEQFF
>-|TRBV3-1/TRBV3-2
CASSQGGASTGANVLTF
>-|TRBV28
CASSRQVGGYGYTF
>-|TRBV7-9
CASSVHSGQPEAFF
>-|TRBV27
CASRFTSTGLNTEAFF
>-|TRBV10-2
CASSEGGTSGKYEQYF
>-|TRBV6-5
CASSSVETQYF
>-|TRBV6-5
CASSYSMGTGNTIYF
>-|TRBV9
CASSGGGANTGELFF
>-|TRBV19
CASSISLLNYEQYF
>-|TRBV3-1/TRBV3-2
CASSQGTSGRAEETQYF
>few|TRBV25-1
CASSPRDRKNTEAFF
>-|TRBV23-1
CASRARQGGMNTEAFF
>-|TRBV6-1
CASSEVNSGGVTDTQYF
>-|TRBV3-1/TRBV3-2
CASSQDWGGQGGGYTF